This entry describes one T cell receptor (beta chain). This sample was taken from a study of blood T cell repertoires in COVID-19. Germline V lookup: CDR1 SNHLY, CDR2 FYNNEI. This CDR3 region has 18 residues. V shed 4 bases and J 2 bases; nucleotides not matched to a gene: 8. Some clones are missing from TCRdb's copy, which holds only in-frame ones; the method was immunoSEQ multiplex PCR. The repertoire holds roughly 200,000 clones, with less than 90% as singletons. This chain uses TRBV2 with TRBJ2-2, with 12 bases fitting TRBD2. The receptor was derived from a young woman who had been exposed to COVID-19. Sequencing input: PBMCs or T cells enriched from blood (not recorded which). In DNA, the CDR3 is TGTGCCAGCAGTGCCCCACTAGCGGGGGGCCCTAACACCGGGGAGCTGTTTTTT. It is translated as CASSAPLAGGPNTGELFF.